The 30 T cell receptor beta chains presented below share a single source sample, sequenced in a study of CD8 T cells in ankylosing spondylitis. Regarding the study as a whole: Seemingly distinctive of ankylosing spondylitis blood was a TCR beta motif formed by eight highly homologous variants.

TCRdb re-analysed the 5' RACE reads in MiXCR, keeping a single row per CDR3 protein. The sample carries approximately 300,000 distinct CDR3 sequences, roughly 8% recorded once. The antigens for these receptors are not known. The sequencing sample was made of blood, either unsorted or a sorted T cell fraction (not recorded which). These TCRs come from a male donor with ankylosing spondylitis.

This clonotype occurred many times. The rearrangement links TRBV29-1 to TRBJ1-1; D gene ambiguous. The germline V gene encodes CDR1 SQVTM and CDR2 ANQGSEA. The CDR3 runs 13 residues. V lost 0 bases and J lost 3, with 8 bases in between. This CDR3 reads CSVEEARDTEAFF. CDR3 coding DNA: TGCAGCGTTGAAGAGGCCAGAGACACTGAAGCTTTCTTT.

The rearrangement joins TRBV5-1 to TRBJ2-3; D unclear. The CDR3 totals 14 residues. V lost 0 bases to trimming and J lost 2 bases, with 7 bases between them. The germline CDR1 and CDR2 sequences are SGHRS and YFSETQ. The DNA of the CDR3 is TGCGCCAGCAGCTTGGTCCCGGCCACAGATACGCAGTATTTT. This translates into CASSLVPATDTQYF.

The chain links TRBV7-2 to TRBJ2-3, with 11 nucleotides matching TRBD2. V shed 7 bases, J shed 2 bases, and the junction held 5 bases outside the gene matches. Germline assignment: CDR1 SGHTA and CDR2 FQGNSA. This CDR3 contains 15 residues. In DNA form, the CDR3 reads TGTGCCAGCAAGGGGACTAGCGGAAACACAGATACGCAGTATTTT. Protein product: CASKGTSGNTDTQYF.

Of note for this clonotype: One end of the junction varies from germline; a read error may be responsible. The chain recombines TRBV7-9 with TRBJ2-1, with 10 bases fitting TRBD1. This CDR3 has 13 residues. The germline gives CDR1 SEHNR, CDR2 FQNEAQ (reference sequence). For the CDR3, the DNA is TGTGCCAGCAGCTTAGGCGGACAGGGGGTTGTGATCTTC. This sequence encodes CASSLGGQGVVIF. The full variable domain, in which reference TRBV7-9 and TRBJ2-1 provide the parts outside the CDR3, is DTGVSQNPRHKITKRGQNVTFRCDPISEHNRLYWYRQTLGQGPEFLTYFQNEAQLEKSRLLSDRFSAERPKGSFSTLEIQRTEQGDSAMYLCASSLGGQGVVIFGPGTRLTVL.

The chain joins TRBV7-9 to TRBJ2-1, with 8 nucleotides matching TRBD1. V lost 4 bases, J lost 6 bases, and 5 bases stayed unmatched. The CDR3 runs 14 residues. CDR1 and CDR2 from the germline V gene are SEHNR and FQNEAQ (reference sequence). The CDR3 DNA is TGTGCCAGCAGCTCACAGGGGGGCGTCAATGAGCAGTTCTTC. Protein sequence: CASSSQGGVNEQFF.

Concerning this clonotype itself: The junction does not match germline at one end; this may be a read error. The chain is built from TRBV4-2 and TRBJ2-7; TRBD1 aligns across 9 bases. This CDR3 has 12 residues. CDR1 and CDR2 (germline): LGHNA, YNFKEQ. For the CDR3, the DNA is TGTGCCAGCAGCCAAGCCGGGACAGGGTTAAACTTC. Protein product: CASSQAGTGLNF.

The V call is TRBV20-1, the J call TRBJ2-2, with 9 nucleotides matching TRBD2. Looked up from germline, CDR1 is DFQATT and CDR2 is SNEGSKA (reference sequence). V lost 5 bases, J lost 6 bases, and 7 bases stayed unmatched. There are 14 residues in the CDR3. The CDR3 nucleotides are TGCAGTGCTCAGAGGGCGGGAGGGCCCGGGGAGCTGTTTTTT. Translating gives CSAQRAGGPGELFF.

The chain is built from TRBV5-6 and TRBJ2-7; D is perhaps TRBD1 or TRBD2 (5 bases each). This CDR3 spans 14 amino acids. Germline loops: CDR1 SGHDT, CDR2 YYEEEE. Deletions cut 4 bases from V and 3 bases from J, with 14 bases between. This CDR3 is CASSPGTGIYEQYF. CDR3 nucleotides: TGTGCCAGCAGCCCCGGGACGGGCATCTACGAGCAGTACTTC.

In its sample, this clonotype was seen a few times. CDR3 residues: CASSLLHTQYF. The DNA of the CDR3 is TGTGCCAGCAGCTTATTACATACGCAGTATTTT. This chain links TRBV7-2 with TRBJ2-3; D is unclear. This CDR3 is built from 11 residues. V gave up 2 bases and J gave up 7 bases, with 4 bases separating them. CDR1 and CDR2 from the germline V gene are SGHTA and FQGNSA. Drawing the rest from reference TRBV7-2 and TRBJ2-3, the complete variable domain is GAGVSQSPSNKVTEKGKDVELRCDPISGHTALYWYRQSLGQGLEFLIYFQGNSAPDKSGLPSDRFSAERTGGSVSTLTIQRTQQEDSAVYLCASSLLHTQYFGPGTRLTVL.

This clonotype showed up just a few times. This chain links TRBV7-3 with TRBJ2-3; TRBD2 agrees at 14 bases. Looked up from germline, CDR1 is SGHTA and CDR2 is FQGTGA. The CDR3 totals 16 residues. Trimming cost V 5 bases and J 5 bases; bases outside gene matches: 6. CDR3 sequence: CASSQGLAGAGDTQYF. DNA for the CDR3: TGTGCCAGCAGCCAGGGACTAGCGGGAGCTGGAGATACGCAGTATTTT.

This clonotype was observed many times. A read error may account for a junction end that differs from germline. The chain links TRBV10-3 to TRBJ2-7; 7 nucleotides match TRBD2. Germline V gene data show CDR1 as ENHRY and CDR2 as SYGVKD. The CDR3 has 11 residues. The CDR3 DNA is TGTGCCATCAGTGACTGGGAGGGGATGAACTTC. Translation gives CAISDWEGMNF.

On this clonotype itself: A much larger clone lies a single base off, so this may be a read error. The chain carries TRBV3-1 and TRBJ2-3; TRBD2 matches 7 bases. CDR3 length: 15 amino acids. Germline V gene data show CDR1 as LGHDT and CDR2 as YNNKEL (reference sequence). CDR3 loop: CASSQVGGRAETQYF. In DNA, the CDR3 is TGTGCCAGCAGCCAAGTGGGCGGGAGAGCAGAAACGCAGTATTTT.

This clonotype was recorded at least ten times. V and J are TRBV28 and TRBJ1-1; 7 bases line up with TRBD1. Trimming took 5 bases from V and 2 from J; bases not matched to a gene: 8. This CDR3 has 15 residues. Germline values: CDR1 MDHEN, CDR2 SYDVKM. The CDR3 protein is CASSTGDRRNTEAFF. CDR3 coding DNA: TGTGCCAGCAGTACCGGGGACAGAAGAAACACTGAAGCTTTCTTT.

This clonotype has at least ten counts. V usage is TRBV29-1 and J usage is TRBJ2-3; possible D gene TRBD2, 7 bases. V was shortened by 7 bases and J by 5 bases, with 19 bases between the two germline ends. CDR1 is SQVTM and CDR2 is ANQGSEA in the germline V gene. This CDR3 is built from 14 residues. CDR3 in amino acids: CSARGGGWGDTQYF. CDR3 DNA sequence: TGCAGCGCCCGAGGCGGGGGCTGGGGAGATACGCAGTATTTT.

With respect to this clonotype: A much more abundant neighbour one base away suggests this may be a read error. Since no conserved phenylalanine or tryptophan closes the CDR3, a read error is the likely cause. CDR3 sequence: CASSQGGSADTQYS. The CDR3 DNA reads as TGTGCCAGCAGCCAGGGGGGGAGCGCAGATACGCAGTATTCT. This chain connects TRBV28 to TRBJ2-3; the D gene could be TRBD1 or TRBD2 (7 bases each). The CDR3 consists of 14 residues. Looked up from germline, CDR1 is MDHEN and CDR2 is SYDVKM. The germline V and J ends were trimmed by 6 bases and 4 bases, with 14 bases remaining between them.

Ten or more counts support this clonotype. The chain links TRBV4-2 to TRBJ1-4; D may be TRBD1 (5 bases). Germline assignment: CDR1 LGHNA and CDR2 YNFKEQ. V was cut by 1 base and J by 7 bases, with 25 bases left in between. CDR3 length equals 19 residues. The CDR3: CASSQVLGILQGEGEKLFF. The CDR3 DNA follows: TGTGCCAGCAGCCAAGTCCTCGGCATTCTGCAAGGGGAAGGTGAAAAACTGTTTTTT.

This clonotype occurred many times. This chain uses TRBV4-3 with TRBJ2-1, with 9 bases fitting TRBD2. Germline values: CDR1 LGHNA, CDR2 YSLEER. V shed 4 bases and J 7 bases; nucleotides not matched to a gene: 17. CDR3 length: 18 amino acids. The CDR3 DNA reads TGCGCCAGCAGCCGCCGAGCGGGGGGAGCGGGAGGTGGAAATGAGCAGTTCTTC. Its translation is CASSRRAGGAGGGNEQFF.

In its sample, this clonotype was seen a few times. The gene calls are TRBV10-3 and TRBJ2-3; D ambiguous. The CDR3 is made up of 13 amino acids. Germline V CDR1 and CDR2: ENHRY, SYGVKD. The ends were cut back, 11 bases at V and 3 bases at J, with 15 bases in the middle. The CDR3 reads CAGNSARTDTQYF. Here the CDR3 DNA reads TGTGCCGGGAACTCGGCTAGGACAGATACGCAGTATTTT.

This clonotype occurred a few times. The junction and the germline gene differ at one end; a read error may be behind it. J is TRBJ1-2 and V is TRBV29-1; no definite D call. The V gene's germline CDR1 is SQVTM and CDR2 ANQGSEA. CDR3 length: 11 residues. CDR3 sequence reads: CSAETNYGYTF. The CDR3 nucleotides are TGCAGCGCTGAAACTAACTATGGCTACACCTTC.

The table lists this clonotype with many counts. V and J are TRBV6-2 or TRBV6-3 and TRBJ2-1; 11 bases align to TRBD2. Germline V gene lookup returns CDR1 MNHEY and CDR2 SVGEGT. CDR3 length: 13 residues. Trimming cost V 6 bases and J 14 bases; bases outside gene matches: 9. The CDR3 sequence is CASRGSGGGSEFF. CDR3 DNA sequence: TGTGCCAGCAGAGGTAGCGGGGGGGGTAGTGAGTTCTTC.

This clonotype appeared many times. For the CDR3, the DNA is TGTGCCAGCAGTAGGGGGGACACCGGGGAGCTGTTTTTT. It translates to CASSRGDTGELFF. This sequence joins TRBV28 and TRBJ2-2; perhaps D is TRBD1 or TRBD2 (6 bases each). V lost 5 bases to trimming and J lost 3 bases, with 7 bases between them. Germline CDR1 MDHEN, CDR2 SYDVKM. The CDR3 sequence is 13 residues long. Supplemented by reference TRBV28 and TRBJ2-2, the full variable domain reads DVKVTQSSRYLVKRTGEKVFLECVQDMDHENMFWYRQDPGLGLRLIYFSYDVKMKEKGDIPEGYSVSREKKERFSLILESASTNQTSMYLCASSRGDTGELFFGEGSRLTVL.

The rearrangement links TRBV20-1 to TRBJ2-7; D gene ambiguous. The V and J ends lost 3 bases and 0 bases respectively, with 6 bases between them. Per germline, CDR1 DFQATT and CDR2 SNEGSKA (reference sequence). The CDR3 extends over 12 amino acids. As DNA, the CDR3 is TGCAGTGCTAGCGCTAGCTCCTACGAGCAGTACTTC. It is translated as CSASASSYEQYF.

This clonotype occurred a few times. The chain employs TRBV5-6 and TRBJ1-5; unclear D gene. The CDR3 runs to 14 residues. With 0 bases removed from V and 5 bases from J, the gap between germline ends came to 9 bases. Per germline, CDR1 SGHDT and CDR2 YYEEEE. The DNA of the CDR3 is TGTGCCAGCAGCTTGGCTGGGTCCTATCAGCCCCAGCATTTT. This gives the protein CASSLAGSYQPQHF.

This clonotype showed up just a few times. As DNA, the CDR3 is TGTGCCAGCAGTTATGGCGGGAACACAGATACGCAGTATTTT. Translated, it gives CASSYGGNTDTQYF. The chain has TRBV6-5 and TRBJ2-3; D might be TRBD2 (6 bases). V was cut by 3 bases and J by 2 bases, with 9 bases left in between. This CDR3 is built from 14 residues. Germline V gives CDR1 MNHEY, CDR2 SVGAGI.

This clonotype was seen only a few times. V and J are TRBV7-2 and TRBJ2-5; possible D gene TRBD2, 5 bases. This CDR3 comprises 14 residues. CDR1 is SGHTA and CDR2 is FQGNSA in the germline V gene. The ends were cut back, 2 bases at V and 2 bases at J, with 9 bases in the middle. The CDR3 reads CASSLNGGQETQYF. CDR3 nucleotide sequence: TGTGCCAGCAGCTTAAACGGAGGACAAGAGACCCAGTACTTC.

This clonotype has only a few counts. The CDR3 loop is CASSPYESTQGNIQYF. The CDR3 coding sequence is TGTGCCAGCTCACCATACGAGTCTACGCAGGGTAACATTCAGTACTTC. This chain connects TRBV18 to TRBJ2-4; TRBD1 might be the D (5 bases). This CDR3 is built from 16 residues. Deletions cut 2 bases from V and 7 bases from J, with 18 bases between. The V gene's germline CDR1 is KGHSH and CDR2 LQKENI.

The rearrangement joins TRBV5-1 to TRBJ1-6, with TRBD1 matching over 7 bases. The germline V gene has CDR1 SGHRS and CDR2 YFSETQ. J was trimmed by 7 bases and V by 7 bases; bases with no gene match: 5. The CDR3 contains 13 residues. The CDR3 nucleotides read TGCGCCAGCGGTGACAGGGTCAATTCACCCCTCCACTTT. Encoded protein: CASGDRVNSPLHF.

This clonotype was detected only a few times. This chain uses TRBV29-1 with TRBJ2-1, with 7 bases matching TRBD1. With 7 bases clipped from V and 3 bases from J, the junction kept 15 bases outside the gene matches. CDR3 length: 16 amino acids. CDR1 is SQVTM and CDR2 is ANQGSEA in the germline V gene. The CDR3: CSGGQTESAFYNEQFF. CDR3 nucleotide sequence: TGCAGCGGGGGACAGACCGAGTCCGCCTTCTACAATGAGCAGTTCTTC.

Only a few counts were recorded for this clonotype. The chain employs TRBV7-2 and TRBJ2-4; 7 nucleotides line up with TRBD1. The germline V gene encodes CDR1 SGHTA and CDR2 FQGNSA. Unmatched junction bases numbered 7, after V lost 2 bases and J lost 3 bases. The CDR3 spans 16 residues. Here the CDR3 reads CASSLRGQWVKNIQYF. In DNA form, the CDR3 reads TGTGCCAGCAGCTTACGGGGACAGTGGGTCAAAAACATTCAGTACTTC.

There are a few counts of this clonotype. V and J are TRBV11-2 and TRBJ2-2, with D perhaps TRBD2 (5 bases). This CDR3 contains 16 residues. Trimming took off 3 bases at V and 9 bases at J, with 20 bases between the two ends. Germline-derived CDR1 and CDR2 are SGHAT and FQNNGV. CDR3 residues: CASSLNLPSIPRELFF. For the CDR3, the DNA is TGTGCCAGCAGCTTGAACCTGCCTAGCATCCCCAGGGAGCTGTTTTTT.